This T cell receptor beta chain was recovered during a study of blood T cells in healthy people across ages. The second PCR ran about 6 to 12 cycles with a sample-barcoded 5' primer and J-beta primers. TCRdb fed the 5' RACE reads into MiXCR, producing one record per CDR3 protein. The table shows about 970,000 distinct CDR3 sequences, with approximately 50% occurring only once. The CDR3 sequence is 14 residues long. The V end was cut by 1 base, the J end by 8 bases, with 12 bases between. The chain links TRBV12-3 or TRBV12-4 to TRBJ2-4, with D maybe TRBD1 (5 bases). The sequencing sample was made of blood. This receptor was identified in a woman in her sixties in good health. CDR3 bases: TGTGCCAGCAGTTTAGATGGGGCAGTCCACATTCAGTACTTC. Protein product: CASSLDGAVHIQYF.